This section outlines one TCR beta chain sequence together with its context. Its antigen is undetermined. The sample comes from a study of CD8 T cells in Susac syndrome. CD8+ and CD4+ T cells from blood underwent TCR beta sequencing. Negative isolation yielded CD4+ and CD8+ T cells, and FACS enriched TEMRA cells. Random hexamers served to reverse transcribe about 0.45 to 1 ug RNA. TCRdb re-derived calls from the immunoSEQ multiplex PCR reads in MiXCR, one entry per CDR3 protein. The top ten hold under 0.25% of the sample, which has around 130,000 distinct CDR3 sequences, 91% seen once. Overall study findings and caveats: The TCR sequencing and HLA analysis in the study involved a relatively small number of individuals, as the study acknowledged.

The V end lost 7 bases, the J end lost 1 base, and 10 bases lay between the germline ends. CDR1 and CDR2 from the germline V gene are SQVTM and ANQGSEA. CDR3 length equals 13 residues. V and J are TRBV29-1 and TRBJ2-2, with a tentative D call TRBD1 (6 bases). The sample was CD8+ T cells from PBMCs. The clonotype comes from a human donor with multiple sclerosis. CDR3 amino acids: CSALGGNTGELFF. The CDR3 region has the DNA TGCAGCGCCCTAGGGGGGAACACCGGGGAGCTGTTTTTT.